This T cell receptor beta chain was recorded in a study of cytomegalovirus exposure and HLA in healthy donors. A note on this clone: Its antigen remains unknown.

Points from the study as a whole: After further analysis at a later stage, 16,951 TCR beta sequences were associated with HLA alleles at 0.05 false discovery rate. Cytomegalovirus association was assigned to some 160 TCR beta chains. A few chains tied to CMV proved CMV antigen-specific in vitro. Being productive about 90% or about 30% of the time was typical of most TCR beta V segments in an earlier analysis.

PCR used 60 Vbeta primers and 13 Jbeta primers. TCRdb keeps only in-frame clones here, not all; method: immunoSEQ multiplex PCR. Among around 110,000 clones, over 70% were seen once, and the ten largest hold approximately 2.4%. Input material: PBMCs. The receptor's source is a young man in good health and CMV-seronegative.

This CDR3 reads CASNPQALAGEVTQYF. CDR3 DNA: TGCGCCAGCAACCCACAGGCACTAGCCGGAGAGGTGACCCAGTACTTC. This chain connects TRBV10-2 to TRBJ2-5, with D perhaps TRBD2 (6 bases). The CDR3 covers 16 residues. Trimming took off 7 bases at V and 7 bases at J, with 25 bases between the two ends. Per germline, CDR1 WSHSY and CDR2 SAAADI.